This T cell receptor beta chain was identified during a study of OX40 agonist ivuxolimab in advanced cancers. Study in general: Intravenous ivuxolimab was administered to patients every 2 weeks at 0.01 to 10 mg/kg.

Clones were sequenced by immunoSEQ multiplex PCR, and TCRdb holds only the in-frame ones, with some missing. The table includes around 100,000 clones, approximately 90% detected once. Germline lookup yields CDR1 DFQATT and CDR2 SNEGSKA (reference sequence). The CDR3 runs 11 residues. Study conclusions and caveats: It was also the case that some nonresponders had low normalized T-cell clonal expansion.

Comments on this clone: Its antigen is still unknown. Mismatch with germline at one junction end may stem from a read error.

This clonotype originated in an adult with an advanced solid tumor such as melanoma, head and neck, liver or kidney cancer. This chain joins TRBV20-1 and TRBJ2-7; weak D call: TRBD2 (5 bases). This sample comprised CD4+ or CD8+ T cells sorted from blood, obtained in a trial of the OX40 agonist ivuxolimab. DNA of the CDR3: TGCAGTGCAAGAGCGGCGTACGAGCAGTACTTC. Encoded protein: CSARAAYEQYF.